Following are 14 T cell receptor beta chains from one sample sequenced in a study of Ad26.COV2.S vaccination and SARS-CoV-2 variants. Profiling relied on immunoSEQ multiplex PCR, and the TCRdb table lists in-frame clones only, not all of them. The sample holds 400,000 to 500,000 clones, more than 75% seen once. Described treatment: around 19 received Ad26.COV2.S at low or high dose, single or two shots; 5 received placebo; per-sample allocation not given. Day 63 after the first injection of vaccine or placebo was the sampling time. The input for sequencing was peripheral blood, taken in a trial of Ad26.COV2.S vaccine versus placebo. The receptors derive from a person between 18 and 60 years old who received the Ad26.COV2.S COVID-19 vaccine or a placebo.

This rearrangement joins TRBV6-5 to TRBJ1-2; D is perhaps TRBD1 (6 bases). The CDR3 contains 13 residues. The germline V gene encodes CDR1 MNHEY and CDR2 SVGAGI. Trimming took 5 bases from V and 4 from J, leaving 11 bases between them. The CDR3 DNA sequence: TGTGCCAGCAGTCCCATGGGGGCCTATGGCTACACCTTC. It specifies CASSPMGAYGYTF.

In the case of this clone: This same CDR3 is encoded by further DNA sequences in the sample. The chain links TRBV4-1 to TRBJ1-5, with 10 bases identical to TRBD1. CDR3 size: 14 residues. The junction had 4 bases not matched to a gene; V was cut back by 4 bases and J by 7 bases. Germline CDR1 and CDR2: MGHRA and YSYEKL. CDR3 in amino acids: CASSLGTGVQPQHF. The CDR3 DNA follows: TGCGCCAGCAGCCTGGGGACAGGGGTCCAGCCCCAGCATTTT.

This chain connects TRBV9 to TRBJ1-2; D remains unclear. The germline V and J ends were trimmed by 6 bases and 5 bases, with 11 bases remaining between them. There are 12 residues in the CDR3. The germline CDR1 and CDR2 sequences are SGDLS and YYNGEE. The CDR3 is CASTKSPYGYTF. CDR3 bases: TGTGCCAGCACCAAATCTCCATATGGCTACACCTTC.

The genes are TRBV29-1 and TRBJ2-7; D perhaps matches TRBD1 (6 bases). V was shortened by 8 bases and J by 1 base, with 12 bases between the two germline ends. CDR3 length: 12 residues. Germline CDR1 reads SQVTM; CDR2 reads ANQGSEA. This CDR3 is CSTWTDSYEQYF. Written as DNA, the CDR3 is TGCAGCACCTGGACAGATTCCTACGAGCAGTACTTC.

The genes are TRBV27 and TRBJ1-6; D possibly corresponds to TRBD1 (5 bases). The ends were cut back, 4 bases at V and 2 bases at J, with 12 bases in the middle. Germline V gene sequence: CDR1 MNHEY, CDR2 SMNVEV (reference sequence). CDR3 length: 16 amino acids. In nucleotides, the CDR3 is TGTGCCAGCAGTTCTCAGGGTAGGGCCTATAATTCACCCCTCCACTTT. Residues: CASSSQGRAYNSPLHF.

The CDR3 coding sequence is TGTGCCAGCAGCTTAGCGCTGTCTAACTACCAAGAGACCCAGTACTTC. It specifies CASSLALSNYQETQYF. The rearrangement joins TRBV7-9 to TRBJ2-5, with D hard to call. Trimming removed 0 bases at V and 0 bases at J, with 11 bases between. The V gene's germline CDR1 is SEHNR and CDR2 FQNEAQ (reference sequence). This CDR3 is built from 16 residues.

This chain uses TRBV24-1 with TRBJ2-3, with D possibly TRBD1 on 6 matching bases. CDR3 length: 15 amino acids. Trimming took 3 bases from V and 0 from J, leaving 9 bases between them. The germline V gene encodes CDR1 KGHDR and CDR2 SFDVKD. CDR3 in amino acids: CATSDTQGSTDTQYF. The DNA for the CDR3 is TGTGCCACCAGTGATACGCAGGGGAGCACAGATACGCAGTATTTT.

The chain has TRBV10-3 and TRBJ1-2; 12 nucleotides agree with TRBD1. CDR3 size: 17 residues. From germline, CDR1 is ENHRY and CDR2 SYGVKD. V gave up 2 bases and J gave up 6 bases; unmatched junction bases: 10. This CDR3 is CAISEPGTGGLVNGYTF. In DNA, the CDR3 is TGTGCCATCAGTGAGCCCGGGACAGGGGGCCTTGTCAATGGCTACACCTTC.

The CDR3 DNA reads TGTGCCAGCAGCTTGTTCGCAGTGTCTGGAAACACCATATATTTT. Its protein is CASSLFAVSGNTIYF. V is TRBV11-2 and J is TRBJ1-3; no clear D gene. V was pared by 3 bases and J by 1 base, with 10 bases between. CDR1 SGHAT and CDR2 FQNNGV come from the germline V gene. The CDR3 has 15 amino acids.

The CDR3 DNA reads TGTGCCAGCAGTCGGACAGGGGATGCTGAAAAACTGTTTTTT. It translates to CASSRTGDAEKLFF. This rearrangement joins TRBV6-6 to TRBJ1-4; TRBD1 aligns across 9 bases. CDR1 and CDR2 (germline): MNHNY, SVGAGI (reference sequence). The CDR3 spans 14 residues. The ends lost 5 bases at V and 7 bases at J; junction bases unmatched: 5.

The CDR3 bases are TGTGCCAGCAGTTTGGGAAGGGTCACTGAAGCTTTCTTT. Its protein product is CASSLGRVTEAFF. This chain uses TRBV28 with TRBJ1-1; D not resolved. The CDR3 spans 13 residues. V lost 3 bases to trimming and J lost 4 bases, with 9 bases between them. Germline loops: CDR1 MDHEN, CDR2 SYDVKM.

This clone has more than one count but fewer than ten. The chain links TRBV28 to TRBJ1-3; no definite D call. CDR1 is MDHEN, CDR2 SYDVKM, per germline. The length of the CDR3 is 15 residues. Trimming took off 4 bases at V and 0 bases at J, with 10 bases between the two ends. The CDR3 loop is CASSSPPGSGNTIYF. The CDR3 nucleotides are TGTGCCAGCAGTTCCCCCCCGGGCTCTGGAAACACCATATATTTT.

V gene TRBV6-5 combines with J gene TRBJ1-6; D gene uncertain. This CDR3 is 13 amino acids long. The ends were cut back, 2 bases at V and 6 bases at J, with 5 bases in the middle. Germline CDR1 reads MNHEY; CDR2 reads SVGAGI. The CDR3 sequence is CASSYTVNSPLHF. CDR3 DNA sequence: TGTGCCAGCAGTTACACAGTTAATTCACCCCTCCACTTT.

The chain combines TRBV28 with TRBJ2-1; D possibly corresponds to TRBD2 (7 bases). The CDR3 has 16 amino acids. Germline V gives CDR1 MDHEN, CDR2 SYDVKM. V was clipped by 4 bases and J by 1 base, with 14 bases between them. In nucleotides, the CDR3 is TGTGCCAGCAGTTCGCAACAGGGACTATCCTACAATGAGCAGTTCTTC. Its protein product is CASSSQQGLSYNEQFF.